This T cell receptor beta chain was captured by sequencing in a study of early T cells in non-severe SARS-CoV-2 infection. Study-wide context: Chains stayed unpaired after sequencing of bulk RNA from unsorted whole blood.

Study-level findings and limits: Clonotype matching in VDJdb favored anti-spike CD8 responses and did not capture private and CD4 specificities.

Note on this clonotype: Its antigen is still unknown.

Germline CDR1 reads MNHEY; CDR2 reads SVGAGI. This CDR3 has 15 amino acids. Trimming took 2 bases from V and 4 from J, leaving 14 bases between them. Unique molecular identifiers tagged individual cDNA molecules. Each CDR3 protein gets one entry after TCRdb re-called the 5' RACE reads with MiXCR. This sample carries 60,000 to 75,000 distinct CDR3 sequences, about 4.9% of them seen once, and the ten largest clones take roughly 3.7%. The rearrangement links TRBV6-5 to TRBJ1-1, with D maybe TRBD1 (5 bases). The clonotype originates from an adult who was a healthcare worker with PCR-confirmed SARS-CoV-2 infection or an uninfected control (not recorded which). The donor label of this sample is uncertain. The material sequenced was whole blood, taken at baseline. This CDR3 is CASSYGALGGTEAFF. The CDR3, as DNA: TGTGCCAGCAGTTACGGGGCCCTGGGAGGCACTGAAGCTTTCTTT.